This TCR beta chain was identified during a study of cytomegalovirus exposure and HLA in healthy donors. Looking at the study overall: From roughly 180 million T cells, an earlier analysis saw approximately 110 million unique TCR beta sequences.

The junction had 1 base not matched to a gene; V was cut back by 4 bases and J by 2 bases. Per germline, CDR1 MNHEY and CDR2 SVGAGI. The CDR3 totals 13 residues. The study ran its PCR with 60 Vbeta and 13 Jbeta primers. The repertoire was sequenced with immunoSEQ multiplex PCR; TCRdb's copy has only in-frame clones and lacks some. The sample contains about 140,000 clones, roughly 80% of which appear only once. This receptor was identified in a female donor in good health and CMV-seronegative. The sequenced sample consisted of PBMCs. This chain uses TRBV6-5 with TRBJ1-2, with 7 bases aligning to TRBD1. CDR3 sequence reads: CASSLTGNYGYTF. The CDR3 DNA follows: TGTGCCAGCAGTTTGACAGGGAACTATGGCTACACCTTC.